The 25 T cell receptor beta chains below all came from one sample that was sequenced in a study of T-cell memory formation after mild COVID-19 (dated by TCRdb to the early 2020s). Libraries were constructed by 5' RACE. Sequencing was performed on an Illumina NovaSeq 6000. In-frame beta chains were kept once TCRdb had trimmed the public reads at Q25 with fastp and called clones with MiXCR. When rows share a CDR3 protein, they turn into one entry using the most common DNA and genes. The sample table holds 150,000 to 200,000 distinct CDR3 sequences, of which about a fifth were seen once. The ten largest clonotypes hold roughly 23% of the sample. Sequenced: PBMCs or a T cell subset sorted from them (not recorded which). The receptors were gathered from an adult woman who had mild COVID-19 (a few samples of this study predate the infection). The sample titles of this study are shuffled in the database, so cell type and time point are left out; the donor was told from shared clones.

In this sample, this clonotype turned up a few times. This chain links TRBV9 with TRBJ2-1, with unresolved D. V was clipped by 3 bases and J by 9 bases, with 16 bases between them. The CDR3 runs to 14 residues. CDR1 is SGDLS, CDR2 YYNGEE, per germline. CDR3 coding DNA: TGTGCCAGCAGCGCGGAGATAGGGTTGGTTGAGCAGTTCTTC. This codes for CASSAEIGLVEQFF.

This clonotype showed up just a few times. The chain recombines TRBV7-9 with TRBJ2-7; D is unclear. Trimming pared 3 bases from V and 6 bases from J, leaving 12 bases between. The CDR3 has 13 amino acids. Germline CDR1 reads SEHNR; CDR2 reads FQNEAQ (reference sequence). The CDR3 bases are TGTGCCAGCAGCTTCGCCTTCAGTTCCGAGCAGTACTTC. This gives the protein CASSFAFSSEQYF.

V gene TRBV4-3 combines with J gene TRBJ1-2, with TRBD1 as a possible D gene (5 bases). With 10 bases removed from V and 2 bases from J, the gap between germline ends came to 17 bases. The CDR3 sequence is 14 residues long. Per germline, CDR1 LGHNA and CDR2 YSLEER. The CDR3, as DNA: TGCGCCACCAAGACCGGAACAGGAAACTATGGCTACACCTTC. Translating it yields CATKTGTGNYGYTF.

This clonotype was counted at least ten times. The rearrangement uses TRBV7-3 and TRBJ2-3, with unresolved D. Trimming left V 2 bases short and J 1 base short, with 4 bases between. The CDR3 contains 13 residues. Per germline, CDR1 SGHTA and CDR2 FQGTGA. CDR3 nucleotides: TGTGCCAGCAGCTTAGTGCGCACAGATACGCAGTATTTT. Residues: CASSLVRTDTQYF.

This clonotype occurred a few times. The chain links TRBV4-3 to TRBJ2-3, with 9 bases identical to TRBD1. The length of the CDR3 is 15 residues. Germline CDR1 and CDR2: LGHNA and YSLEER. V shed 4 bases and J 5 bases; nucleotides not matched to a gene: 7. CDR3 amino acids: CASSRGTGGLDTQYF. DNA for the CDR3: TGCGCCAGCAGCCGCGGCACAGGGGGCTTAGATACGCAGTATTTT.

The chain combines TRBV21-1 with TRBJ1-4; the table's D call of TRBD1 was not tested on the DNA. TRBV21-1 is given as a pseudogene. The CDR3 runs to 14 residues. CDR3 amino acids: CASSKGQRNEKLFF. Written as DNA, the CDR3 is TGTGCCAGCAGCAAAGGACAGAGGAATGAAAAACTGTTTTTT.

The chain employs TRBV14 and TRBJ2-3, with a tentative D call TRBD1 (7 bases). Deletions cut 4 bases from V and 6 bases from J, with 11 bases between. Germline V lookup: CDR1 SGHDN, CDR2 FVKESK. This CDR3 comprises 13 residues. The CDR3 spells CASSRTGGDTQYF. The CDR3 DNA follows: TGTGCCAGCAGCCGGACAGGAGGGGATACGCAGTATTTT.

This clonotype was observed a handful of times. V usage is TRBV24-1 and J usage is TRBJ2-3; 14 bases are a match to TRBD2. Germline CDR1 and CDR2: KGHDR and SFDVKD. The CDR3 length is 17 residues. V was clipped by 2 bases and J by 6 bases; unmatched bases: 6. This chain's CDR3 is CATSDSGLAGVTDTQYF. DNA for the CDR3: TGTGCCACCAGTGATTCGGGACTAGCGGGGGTAACGGATACGCAGTATTTT.

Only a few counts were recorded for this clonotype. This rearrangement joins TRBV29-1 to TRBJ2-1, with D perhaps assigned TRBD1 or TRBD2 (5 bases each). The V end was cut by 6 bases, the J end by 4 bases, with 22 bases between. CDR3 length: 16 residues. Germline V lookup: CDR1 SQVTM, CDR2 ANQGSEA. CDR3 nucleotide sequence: TGCAGCGTGGTTGGGACCCAAGAGCCGCCTTACAATGAGCAGTTCTTC. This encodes CSVVGTQEPPYNEQFF.

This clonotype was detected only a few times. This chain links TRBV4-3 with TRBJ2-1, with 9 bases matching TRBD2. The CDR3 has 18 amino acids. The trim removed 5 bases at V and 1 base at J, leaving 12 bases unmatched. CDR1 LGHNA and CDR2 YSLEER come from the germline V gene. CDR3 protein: CASSLVIAGVGSYNEQFF. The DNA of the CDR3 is TGCGCCAGCAGCTTGGTGATAGCGGGAGTTGGGTCCTACAATGAGCAGTTCTTC.

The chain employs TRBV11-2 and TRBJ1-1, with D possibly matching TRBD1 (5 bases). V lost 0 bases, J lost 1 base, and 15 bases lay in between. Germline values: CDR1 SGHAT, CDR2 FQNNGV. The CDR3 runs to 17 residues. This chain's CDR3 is CASSLDGLAGQNTEAFF. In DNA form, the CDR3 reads TGTGCCAGCAGCTTAGACGGGTTGGCAGGGCAGAACACTGAAGCTTTCTTT. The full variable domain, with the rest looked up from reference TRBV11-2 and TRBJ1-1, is EAGVAQSPRYKIIEKRQSVAFWCNPISGHATLYWYQQILGQGPKLLIQFQNNGVVDDSQLPKDRFSAERLKGVDSTLKIQPAKLEDSAVYLCASSLDGLAGQNTEAFFGQGTRLTVV.

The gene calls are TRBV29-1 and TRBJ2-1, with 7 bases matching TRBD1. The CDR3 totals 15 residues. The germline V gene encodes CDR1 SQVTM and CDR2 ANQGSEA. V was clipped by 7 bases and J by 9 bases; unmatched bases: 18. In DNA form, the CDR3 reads TGCAGCGCCGGAATAGGGACAGTGGGTCGTGGTGAGCAGTTCTTC. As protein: CSAGIGTVGRGEQFF.

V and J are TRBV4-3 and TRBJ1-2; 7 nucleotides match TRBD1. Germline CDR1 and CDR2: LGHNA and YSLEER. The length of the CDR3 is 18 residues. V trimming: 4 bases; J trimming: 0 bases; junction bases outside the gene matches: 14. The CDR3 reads CASSPRGSPNQANYGYTF. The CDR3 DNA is TGCGCCAGCAGCCCCAGGGGGTCCCCCAATCAAGCTAACTATGGCTACACCTTC.

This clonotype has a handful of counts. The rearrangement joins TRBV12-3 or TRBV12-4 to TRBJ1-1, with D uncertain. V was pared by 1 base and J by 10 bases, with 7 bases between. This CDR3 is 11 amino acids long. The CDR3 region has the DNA TGTGCCAGCAGTTTAGGAAGGGTAGCTTTCTTT. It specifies CASSLGRVAFF.

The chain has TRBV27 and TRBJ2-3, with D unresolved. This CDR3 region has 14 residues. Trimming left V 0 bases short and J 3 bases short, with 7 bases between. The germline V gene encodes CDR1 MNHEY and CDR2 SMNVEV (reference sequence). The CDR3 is CASSLSLGTDTQYF. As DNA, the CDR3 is TGTGCCAGCAGTTTATCCCTTGGTACAGATACGCAGTATTTT.

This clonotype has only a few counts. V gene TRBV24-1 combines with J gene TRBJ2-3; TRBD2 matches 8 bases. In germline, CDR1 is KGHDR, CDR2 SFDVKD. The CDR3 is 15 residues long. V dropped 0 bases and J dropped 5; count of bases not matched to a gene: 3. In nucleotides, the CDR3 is TGTGCCACCAGTGATTTGTCGCGGGAGGTAGATACGCAGTATTTT. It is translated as CATSDLSREVDTQYF.

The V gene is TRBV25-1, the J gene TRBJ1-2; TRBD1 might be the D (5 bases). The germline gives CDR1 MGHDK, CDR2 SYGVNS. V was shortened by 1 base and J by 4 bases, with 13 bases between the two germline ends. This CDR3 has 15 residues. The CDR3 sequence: CASSESEGLSYGYTF. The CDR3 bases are TGTGCCAGCAGTGAATCTGAGGGGCTGAGCTATGGCTACACCTTC.

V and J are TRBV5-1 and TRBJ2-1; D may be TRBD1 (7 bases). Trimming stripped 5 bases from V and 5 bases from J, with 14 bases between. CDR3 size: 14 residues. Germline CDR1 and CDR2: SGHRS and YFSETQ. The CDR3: CASRGGGAHNEQFF. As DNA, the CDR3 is TGCGCCAGCAGAGGAGGGGGCGCCCACAATGAGCAGTTCTTC. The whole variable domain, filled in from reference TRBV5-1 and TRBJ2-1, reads KAGVTQTPRYLIKTRGQQVTLSCSPISGHRSVSWYQQTPGQGLQFLFEYFSETQRNKGNFPGRFSGRQFSNSRSEMNVSTLELGDSALYLCASRGGGAHNEQFFGPGTRLTVL.

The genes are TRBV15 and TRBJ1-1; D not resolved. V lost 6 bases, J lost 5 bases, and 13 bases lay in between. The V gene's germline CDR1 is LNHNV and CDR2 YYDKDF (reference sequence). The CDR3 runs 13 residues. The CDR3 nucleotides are TGTGCCACCAGTCAGGTTGAATATACTGAAGCTTTCTTT. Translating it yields CATSQVEYTEAFF.

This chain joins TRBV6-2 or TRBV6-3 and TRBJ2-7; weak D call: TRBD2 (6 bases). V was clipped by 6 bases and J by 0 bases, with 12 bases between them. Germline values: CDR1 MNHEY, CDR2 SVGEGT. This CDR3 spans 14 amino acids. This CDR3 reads CASSVRGSSYEQYF. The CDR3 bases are TGTGCCAGCAGCGTTCGGGGGAGCTCCTACGAGCAGTACTTC.

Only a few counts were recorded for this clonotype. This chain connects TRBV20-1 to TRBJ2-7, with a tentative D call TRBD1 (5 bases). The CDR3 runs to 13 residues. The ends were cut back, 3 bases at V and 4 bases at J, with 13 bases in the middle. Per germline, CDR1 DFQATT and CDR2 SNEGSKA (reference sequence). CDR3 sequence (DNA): TGCAGTGCTAGGGACATGTTCCTATACGAGCAGTACTTC. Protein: CSARDMFLYEQYF.

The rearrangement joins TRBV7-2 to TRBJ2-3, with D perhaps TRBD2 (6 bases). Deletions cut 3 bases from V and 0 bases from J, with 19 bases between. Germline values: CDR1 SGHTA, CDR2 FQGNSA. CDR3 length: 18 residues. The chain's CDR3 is CASSLDPGLATSTDTQYF. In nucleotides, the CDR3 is TGTGCCAGCAGCTTGGACCCGGGACTGGCTACTAGCACAGATACGCAGTATTTT.

This chain's CDR3 is CASSLAREPQHF. The CDR3 region has the DNA TGTGCCAGCAGTTTGGCCAGGGAGCCCCAGCATTTT. The chain uses TRBV28 and TRBJ1-5; tentatively, D is TRBD1 (5 bases). V was cut by 3 bases and J by 8 bases, with 8 bases left in between. Germline V gene sequence: CDR1 MDHEN, CDR2 SYDVKM. CDR3 length: 12 amino acids.

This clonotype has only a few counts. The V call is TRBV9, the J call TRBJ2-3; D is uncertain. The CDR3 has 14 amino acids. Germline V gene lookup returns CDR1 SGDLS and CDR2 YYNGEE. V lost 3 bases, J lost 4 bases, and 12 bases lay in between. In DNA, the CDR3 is TGTGCCAGCAGCGATCGGAGAGTGGCAGATACGCAGTATTTT. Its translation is CASSDRRVADTQYF. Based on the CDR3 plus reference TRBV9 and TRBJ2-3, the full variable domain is DSGVTQTPKHLITATGQRVTLRCSPRSGDLSVYWYQQSLDQGLQFLIQYYNGEERAKGNILERFSAQQFPDLHSELNLSSLELGDSALYFCASSDRRVADTQYFGPGTRLTVL.

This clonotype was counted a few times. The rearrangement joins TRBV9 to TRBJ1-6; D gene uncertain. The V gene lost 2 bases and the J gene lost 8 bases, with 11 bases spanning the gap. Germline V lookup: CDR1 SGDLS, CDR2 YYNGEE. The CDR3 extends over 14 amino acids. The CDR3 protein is CASSVGDNHSPLHF. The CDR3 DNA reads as TGTGCCAGCAGCGTCGGGGATAACCATTCACCCCTCCACTTT. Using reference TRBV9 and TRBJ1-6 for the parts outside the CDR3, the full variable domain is DSGVTQTPKHLITATGQRVTLRCSPRSGDLSVYWYQQSLDQGLQFLIQYYNGEERAKGNILERFSAQQFPDLHSELNLSSLELGDSALYFCASSVGDNHSPLHFGNGTRLTVT.